These T cell receptor beta chains were read from a single sample in a study of shared clonotypes between healthy human individuals. Libraries were prepared by immunoSEQ multiplex PCR; TCRdb keeps only in-frame clonotypes and omits some of them. The sample contains about 550,000 clones, nearly 97% of which appear only once. The specimen sequenced was naive CD8+ T cells sorted from blood. The receptors were gathered from a woman aged 30 to 39 in good health. CDR3s include the opening cysteine and the closing phenylalanine or tryptophan. Fields, in order: D gene, V gene, J gene, clone size, CDR3 DNA, CDR3 protein. D genes are given only for firm matches. Not all rows give a size; the values are once, few, many and, for expanded clones, a class.

.	TRBV19	TRBJ2-1	.	TGTGCCAGTAGTATCTTACGGGAGTCGGTCAATGAGCAGTTCTTC	CASSILRESVNEQFF
TRBD2	TRBV18	TRBJ2-3	.	TGTGCCAGCTCACCATCTCAGCCCCCTAGCGGCCATAGCACAGATACGCAGTATTTT	CASSPSQPPSGHSTDTQYF
.	TRBV5-1	TRBJ2-7	.	TGCGCCAGCGGAGGGGACTCAATATCCTACGAGCAGTACTTC	CASGGDSISYEQYF
TRBD2	TRBV9	TRBJ2-1	.	TGTGCCAGCAGCGTTGCTAGCGGGAGGGGACGTCTGGATGAGCAGTTCTTC	CASSVASGRGRLDEQFF
.	TRBV7-7	TRBJ2-3	.	TGTGCCAGCAGCTTAAACGGGAACCCGACAGATACGCAGTATTTT	CASSLNGNPTDTQYF
.	TRBV19	TRBJ2-1	.	TGTGCCAGCGCGGAGAGCTCCTACAATGAGCAGTTCTTC	CASAESSYNEQFF
.	TRBV5-6	TRBJ2-7	.	TGTGCCAGCAGCCCGGGCCTGAGTGGAGAGCAGTACTTC	CASSPGLSGEQYF
.	TRBV28	TRBJ2-2	.	TGTGCCAGCAGTGTACAGGGTTACACCGGGGAGCTGTTTTTT	CASSVQGYTGELFF
.	TRBV20-1	TRBJ2-2	once	TGCAGTGCCGTCAGCCCCGGGGAGCTGTTTTTT	CSAVSPGELFF
.	TRBV5-6	TRBJ2-7	.	TGTGCCAGCAGCTTTGGTTGGGGAAACTACGAGCAGTACTTC	CASSFGWGNYEQYF
TRBD2	TRBV28	TRBJ2-1	.	TGTGCCAGCAGTTTATTGACTAGCGGGACGTCCAATGAGCAGTTCTTC	CASSLLTSGTSNEQFF
.	TRBV6-5	TRBJ1-3	.	TGTGCCAGCAGTTATGGGTCTGGAAACACCATATATTTT	CASSYGSGNTIYF
.	TRBV28	TRBJ1-1	.	TGTGCCAGCAGGACAGGAGTCATGAACACTGAAGCTTTCTTT	CASRTGVMNTEAFF
.	TRBV5-1	TRBJ1-1	.	TGCGCCAGCACCGTCGAATGGGGATTGAACACTGAAGCTTTCTTT	CASTVEWGLNTEAFF
.	TRBV7-9	TRBJ2-2	.	TGTGCCAGCGTCATAGCGATGGGGACCGGGGAGCTGTTTTTT	CASVIAMGTGELFF
.	TRBV7-9	TRBJ2-5	.	TGTGCCAGCACAGAGGGCTCGACCCAGTACTTC	CASTEGSTQYF
TRBD1	TRBV5-1	TRBJ2-7	.	TGCGCCAGCAGCCCGAGGGACAGCAGCTACGAGCAGTACTTC	CASSPRDSSYEQYF
.	TRBV7-9	TRBJ1-1	few	TGTGCCAGCAGCCGCCAGGGCAACGCTGAAGCTTTCTTT	CASSRQGNAEAFF
.	TRBV7-2	TRBJ1-5	.	TGTGCCAGCAGCTTAGCGCGCGAGACAGTAGCAAATCAGCCCCAGCATTTT	CASSLARETVANQPQHF
.	TRBV6-1	TRBJ1-1	.	TGTGCCAGCAGTGAATCTGGACAGCTCCTAGAAGCTTTCTTT	CASSESGQLLEAFF
TRBD2	TRBV6-6	TRBJ2-7	.	TGTGCCAGCAGTTCCGGGACTAGCGGGAGCTACGAGCAGTACTTC	CASSSGTSGSYEQYF
.	TRBV25-1	TRBJ1-1	.	TGTGCCAGCACCCCTTGGGGCAGGGATGAAGCTTTCTTT	CASTPWGRDEAFF
.	TRBV28	TRBJ1-3	.	TGTGCCAGCAGCACCCCGGAGAGGGTAAATGGAAACACCATATATTTT	CASSTPERVNGNTIYF
.	TRBV13	TRBJ1-2	.	TGTGCCAGCAGCTTAGGAGTCCTTAACTATGGCTACACCTTC	CASSLGVLNYGYTF
.	TRBV7-2	TRBJ1-1	.	TGTGCCAGCTTCACAGGGACTGAAGCTTTCTTT	CASFTGTEAFF
TRBD2	TRBV27	TRBJ2-1	.	TGTGCCAGCAGTTTAAGGCGGGGGAGGAATGAGCAGTTCTTC	CASSLRRGRNEQFF
TRBD1	TRBV19	TRBJ1-1	once	TGTGCCAGTAGTATTAGACCGGGACAGGATCTGAACACTGAAGCTTTCTTT	CASSIRPGQDLNTEAFF
TRBD2	TRBV28	TRBJ2-7	.	TGTGCCAGCAGTAGCGGGAGTTACTACGAGCAGTACTTC	CASSSGSYYEQYF
TRBD2	TRBV7-9	TRBJ2-7	.	TGTGCCAGCAGCCCGCCAGCGGGAGGGCCGGGGGAGCAGTACTTC	CASSPPAGGPGEQYF
.	TRBV28	TRBJ1-3	.	TGTGCCAGCAGTTCTACCAGGGACCTCTCTGGAAACACCATATATTTT	CASSSTRDLSGNTIYF
TRBD2	TRBV29-1	TRBJ2-3	.	TGCAGCGTTGTAGGCGGGAGATACACAGATACGCAGTATTTT	CSVVGGRYTDTQYF
.	TRBV6-5	TRBJ1-3	.	TGTGCCAGCACCCCGAATATGGGGGGAAACACCATATATTTT	CASTPNMGGNTIYF
TRBD2	TRBV19	TRBJ2-7	.	TGTGCCAGTAGTATAGGGAGCGGGAGTCTCTACGAGCAGTACTTC	CASSIGSGSLYEQYF
TRBD2	TRBV5-4	TRBJ2-7	once	TGTGCCAGCAGCTTCGCTAGCGGGAATTACGAGCAGTACTTC	CASSFASGNYEQYF
TRBD1	TRBV29-1	TRBJ1-2	.	TGCAGCGTTGTTTCCTCGGGACAGGGGGCTGACTATGGCTACACCTTC	CSVVSSGQGADYGYTF
.	TRBV19	TRBJ2-7	.	TGTGCCAGTAGTATAGATATGGTGACAGTTTACGAGCAGTACTTC	CASSIDMVTVYEQYF
TRBD2	TRBV7-9	TRBJ2-1	.	TGTGCCAGCTCATCTTGGGGTAGCGGGACCCCAAAGCAGTTCTTC	CASSSWGSGTPKQFF
.	TRBV11-1	TRBJ2-1	.	TGTGCCAGCAGCTTAGCGCGTGGACAGACTAATGAGCAGTTCTTC	CASSLARGQTNEQFF
.	TRBV13	TRBJ2-3	.	TGTGCCAGCAGCTTACCCGGGGGCGTCCGGGATACGCAGTATTTT	CASSLPGGVRDTQYF
.	TRBV2	TRBJ1-1	.	TGTGCCAGCAGTGATTCCCGGAACACTGAAGCTTTCTTT	CASSDSRNTEAFF
TRBD1	TRBV9	TRBJ2-1	.	TGTGCCAGCAGCGTAGGGTGGACAGGAAGCTCCTACAATGAGCAGTTCTTC	CASSVGWTGSSYNEQFF
TRBD1	TRBV19	TRBJ1-1	once	TGTGCCAGTAGTATCGGACAGGGGAACACTGAAGCTTTCTTT	CASSIGQGNTEAFF
TRBD2	TRBV27	TRBJ2-3	.	TGTGCCAGCAGTTTCCGGGGAGCGGGAGTAACAGATACGCAGTATTTT	CASSFRGAGVTDTQYF
.	TRBV7-2	TRBJ2-3	.	TGTGCCAGCAGCCCCCTGTGGAGCTGGGTCCCAGATACGCAGTATTTT	CASSPLWSWVPDTQYF
.	TRBV10-2	TRBJ1-1	.	TGCGCCAGCAGTGATTTCCAGGTGAACACTGAAGCTTTCTTT	CASSDFQVNTEAFF
.	TRBV6-6	TRBJ1-1	.	TGTGCCAGCAGTTACAATCGTCTTCGGGACACTGAAGCTTTCTTT	CASSYNRLRDTEAFF
.	TRBV19	TRBJ1-1	.	TGTGCCAGTAGTACCAGGACAGCTCTGAACACTGAAGCTTTCTTT	CASSTRTALNTEAFF
TRBD2	TRBV6-5	TRBJ2-1	.	TGTGCCAGCAGTTACGCGCTAGCGGAGCCCTACAATGAGCAGTTCTTC	CASSYALAEPYNEQFF
.	TRBV7-9	TRBJ2-1	.	TGTGCCAGCAGCGGCGACGGCAGCTCCTACAATGAGCAGTTCTTC	CASSGDGSSYNEQFF
TRBD1	TRBV2	TRBJ1-1	.	TGTGCCAGCAGTGTGGGCAGGGGGTATCCTGAAGCTTTCTTT	CASSVGRGYPEAFF
.	TRBV13	TRBJ2-7	.	TGTGCCAGCAGCTTAGCCAGGGTCGAGCAGTACTTC	CASSLARVEQYF
.	TRBV10-1	TRBJ2-1	.	TGCGCCAGCAGTGAGTCTTCCCTAGCGACCGACTCCTACAATGAGCAGTTCTTC	CASSESSLATDSYNEQFF